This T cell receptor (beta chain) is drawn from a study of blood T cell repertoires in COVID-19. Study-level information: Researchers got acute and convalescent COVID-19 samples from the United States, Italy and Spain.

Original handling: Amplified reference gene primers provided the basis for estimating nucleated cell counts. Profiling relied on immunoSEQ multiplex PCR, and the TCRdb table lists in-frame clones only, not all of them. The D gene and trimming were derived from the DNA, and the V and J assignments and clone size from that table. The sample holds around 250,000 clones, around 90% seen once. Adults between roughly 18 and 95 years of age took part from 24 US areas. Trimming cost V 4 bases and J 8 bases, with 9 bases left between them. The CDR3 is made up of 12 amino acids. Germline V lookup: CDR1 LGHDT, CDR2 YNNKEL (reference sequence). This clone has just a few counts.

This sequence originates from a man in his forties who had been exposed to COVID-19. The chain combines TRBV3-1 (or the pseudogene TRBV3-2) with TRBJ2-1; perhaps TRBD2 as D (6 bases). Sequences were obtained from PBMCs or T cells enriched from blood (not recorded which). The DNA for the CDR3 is TGTGCCAGCAGCCGGAGGGACGATGAGCAGTTCTTC. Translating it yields CASSRRDDEQFF.